The clone carrying this TCR beta chain was found once. The entry originates in a study of siplizumab effects on memory and regulatory T cells. Sequenced by immunoSEQ multiplex PCR; TCRdb stores in-frame clones only, minus some. The sample lists 100,000 to 120,000 clones, 92% seen once, with under 1.5% in the top ten. CDR1 MNHEY and CDR2 SMNVEV come from the germline V gene (reference sequence). The CDR3 is 10 amino acids. V lost 7 bases, J lost 9 bases, and 7 bases lay in between. This sequence was found in a human donor in good health. Sample: CD4+ T cells sorted from blood. The chain recombines TRBV27 with TRBJ1-3; D remains unclear. The CDR3 sequence is CASNRPTIYF. The CDR3 nucleotides read TGTGCCAGCAATCGGCCCACCATATATTTT.